The rows below give T cell receptor beta chains drawn from one sample of a study of T-cell memory formation after mild COVID-19. TCRdb reprocessed the 5' RACE reads with MiXCR, giving one entry per CDR3 protein. The sample includes 200,000 or so distinct CDR3 sequences, roughly 17% of them seen just once. The specimen sequenced was PBMCs or a T cell subset sorted from them (not recorded which). The origin of the receptors is an adult woman who had mild COVID-19 (a few samples of this study predate the infection). Cell type and time point are not known. CDR3s include the opening cysteine and the closing phenylalanine or tryptophan. The order of the fields is V gene, J gene, D gene, clone size, CDR3 length, CDR3 protein, CDR3 DNA. A D gene is named only where the DNA matches it firmly. Clone size is shown for a subset of rows, as once, few, many or a class of expanded clone.

TRBV18,TRBJ2-2,.,few,14,CASSPLMNTGELFF,TGTGCCAGCTCACCCCTTATGAACACCGGGGAGCTGTTTTTT
TRBV20-1,TRBJ1-6,.,.,14,CSAIGIRDNSPLHF,TGCAGTGCTATAGGGATAAGGGATAATTCACCCCTCCACTTT
TRBV20-1,TRBJ2-7,.,many,13,CSARTGTTYEQYF,TGCAGTGCTAGAACCGGGACAACCTACGAGCAGTACTTC
TRBV5-1,TRBJ2-3,TRBD1,.,14,CASSLGQGVHTQYF,TGCGCCAGCAGCTTGGGGCAGGGGGTACATACGCAGTATTTT
TRBV9,TRBJ2-1,.,few,15,CASSVGTIGVNEQFF,TGTGCCAGCAGCGTAGGTACAATAGGGGTCAATGAGCAGTTCTTC
TRBV18,TRBJ2-7,.,many,14,CASSPPAATYEQYF,TGTGCCAGCTCACCACCGGCCGCTACCTACGAGCAGTACTTC
TRBV7-2,TRBJ1-5,TRBD1,.,18,CASSFFGQGYYSNQPQHF,TGTGCCAGCAGCTTTTTTGGACAGGGATACTATAGCAATCAGCCCCAGCATTTT
TRBV7-8,TRBJ1-4,.,.,15,CASSSMGIANEKLFF,TGTGCCAGCAGCTCCATGGGTATTGCTAATGAAAAACTGTTTTTT
TRBV9,TRBJ1-6,.,few,14,CASSVQVVDSPLHF,TGTGCCAGCAGCGTTCAGGTGGTCGATTCACCCCTCCACTTT
TRBV29-1,TRBJ2-2,TRBD1,.,14,CSVKGDRVYGELFF,TGCAGCGTTAAGGGGGACAGGGTTTACGGGGAGCTGTTTTTT
TRBV12-3/TRBV12-4,TRBJ2-7,TRBD1,few,15,CASSLVRDRKNEQYF,TGTGCCAGCAGTCTGGTTCGGGACAGGAAAAACGAGCAGTACTTC
TRBV5-5,TRBJ2-2,.,.,16,CASSLGGILNTGELFF,TGTGCCAGCAGCCTTGGGGGGATTCTGAACACCGGGGAGCTGTTTTTT
TRBV12-3/TRBV12-4,TRBJ1-4,.,.,14,CASSFRLSREKLFF,TGTGCCAGCAGCTTCAGGTTGTCTCGTGAAAAACTGTTTTTT
TRBV20-1,TRBJ1-2,.,.,14,CSASRKGLHYGYTF,TGCAGTGCTAGCCGTAAAGGGTTGCACTATGGCTACACCTTC
TRBV5-1,TRBJ2-7,.,.,13,CASRLQDASEQYF,TGCGCCAGCAGGTTGCAGGATGCCAGCGAGCAGTACTTC
TRBV25-1,TRBJ1-5,TRBD1,.,16,CASSDTSNRGGQPQHF,TGTGCCAGCAGTGACACCTCAAACAGGGGGGGTCAGCCCCAGCATTTT
TRBV5-4,TRBJ2-1,TRBD2,.,15,CASSLQGLAGGEQFF,TGTGCCAGCAGCCTCCAAGGACTAGCGGGGGGAGAGCAGTTCTTC
TRBV4-3,TRBJ2-3,.,.,13,CASTLLGTDTQYF,TGCGCCAGCACCCTCCTGGGGACAGATACGCAGTATTTT
TRBV6-5,TRBJ2-2,TRBD1,few,17,CASSYGVRGLGTGELFF,TGTGCCAGCAGTTACGGGGTCAGGGGGCTGGGCACCGGGGAGCTGTTTTTT
TRBV7-9,TRBJ2-4,.,few,12,CASSPLRDIQYF,TGTGCCAGCAGCCCATTGCGGGACATTCAGTACTTC
TRBV15,TRBJ1-2,.,.,13,CATSRDGGGGYTF,TGTGCCACCAGCAGAGATGGAGGGGGAGGCTACACCTTC
TRBV12-3/TRBV12-4,TRBJ2-7,.,.,11,CATQTGHEQYF,TGTGCCACCCAGACAGGTCACGAGCAGTACTTC
TRBV6-5,TRBJ2-7,.,few,15,CASSPVLLSVYEQYF,TGTGCCAGCAGTCCGGTACTTCTTTCCGTCTACGAGCAGTACTTC
TRBV4-1,TRBJ2-3,.,few,16,CASSHLYRVPPDTQYF,TGCGCCAGCAGCCACCTATACAGGGTTCCCCCAGATACGCAGTATTTT
TRBV10-3,TRBJ2-1,TRBD2,few,11,CAISGGGWQFF,TGTGCCATCAGCGGGGGGGGTTGGCAGTTCTTC
TRBV11-2,TRBJ2-7,TRBD2,many,15,CASSLRNSGRAEQYF,TGTGCCAGCAGCCTACGGAATAGCGGGAGGGCCGAGCAGTACTTC
TRBV4-1,TRBJ2-6,TRBD1,few,16,CASSQGQGTGANVLTF,TGCGCCAGCAGCCAAGGACAGGGGACTGGGGCCAACGTCCTGACTTTC
TRBV7-7,TRBJ2-7,TRBD1,.,13,CASSPGQGAKQYF,TGTGCTAGCAGCCCGGGACAGGGGGCGAAGCAGTACTTC
TRBV6-5,TRBJ1-6,.,.,17,CASSYSNRRTGNSPLHF,TGTGCCAGCAGTTACTCGAACCGCAGGACGGGTAATTCACCCCTCCACTTT
TRBV6-1,TRBJ2-7,TRBD2,few,17,CASSEGQRLAGVNEQYF,TGTGCCAGCAGTGAAGGTCAGAGACTAGCGGGGGTAAACGAGCAGTACTTC
TRBV5-1,TRBJ2-7,.,few,15,CASSLAGIRAYEQYF,TGCGCCAGCAGCTTGGCAGGGATTCGAGCCTACGAGCAGTACTTC
TRBV27,TRBJ1-1,.,few,13,CASSLSGRGEAFF,TGTGCCAGCAGTTTATCGGGGAGGGGGGAAGCTTTCTTT
TRBV21-1,TRBJ2-2,.,few,18,CASSKDSLADTNTGELFF,TGTGCCAGCAGCAAGGATTCCCTAGCGGACACGAACACCGGGGAGCTGTTTTTT
TRBV7-2,TRBJ2-5,.,few,11,CASSPPGTQYF,TGTGCCAGCAGCCCCCCAGGGACCCAGTACTTC
TRBV29-1,TRBJ2-1,TRBD1,few,16,CSVEVPEQGAYNEQFF,TGCAGCGTTGAAGTCCCCGAACAGGGGGCATACAATGAGCAGTTCTTC
TRBV29-1,TRBJ2-1,TRBD1,few,12,CSVGAVGTGQFF,TGCAGCGTTGGGGCGGTGGGGACAGGGCAGTTCTTC
TRBV6-1,TRBJ1-6,.,few,15,CASRKPGLVDSPLHF,TGTGCCAGCAGGAAGCCGGGACTCGTCGATTCACCCCTCCACTTT
TRBV7-2,TRBJ2-3,.,.,16,CASSLIGRAGTDTQYF,TGTGCCAGCAGCTTAATTGGAAGGGCCGGTACAGATACGCAGTATTTT
TRBV20-1,TRBJ1-1,TRBD1,.,14,CSASRTGMNTEAFF,TGCAGTGCTTCCCGGACAGGGATGAACACTGAAGCTTTCTTT